The T cell receptor (beta chain) under discussion was sequenced for a study of CD8 T cells in Susac syndrome. Patients with Susac syndrome met the recently defined diagnostic criteria for definite or probable disease. It was with random hexamers that roughly 0.45 to 1 ug RNA was reverse transcribed. TCR beta CDR3 was amplified by immunoSEQ covering 54 Vbeta and 13 Jbeta. TCRdb reprocessed the immunoSEQ multiplex PCR reads via MiXCR and lists one record per CDR3 protein. Here the sample spans approximately 260,000 distinct CDR3 sequences, 90% to 96% being singletons. Trimming cost V 5 bases and J 4 bases; bases outside gene matches: 5. The germline gives CDR1 SEHNR, CDR2 FQNEAQ (reference sequence). CDR3 length: 14 amino acids.

V is TRBV7-9 and J is TRBJ1-5; 7 bases are a match to TRBD1. The sequenced sample was CD4+ T cells from PBMCs. The sequence was collected from a human donor with Susac syndrome. The CDR3 spells CASSVGTANQPQHF. The CDR3 DNA follows: TGTGCCAGCAGCGTAGGGACAGCGAATCAGCCCCAGCATTTT. Full variable domain (missing parts from reference TRBV7-9 and TRBJ1-5): DTGVSQNPRHKITKRGQNVTFRCDPISEHNRLYWYRQTLGQGPEFLTYFQNEAQLEKSRLLSDRFSAERPKGSFSTLEIQRTEQGDSAMYLCASSVGTANQPQHFGDGTRLSIL.